Following are 11 T cell receptor beta chains from one sample sequenced in a study of OX40 agonist ivuxolimab in advanced cancers. The protocol was immunoSEQ multiplex PCR, while the TCRdb copy is restricted to in-frame clones and leaves out a portion. The sample lists about 74,000 clones, about 83% occurring once. Sample: CD4+ or CD8+ T cells sorted from blood, taken in a trial of the OX40 agonist ivuxolimab. The receptors shown here come from an adult with an advanced solid tumor such as melanoma, head and neck, liver or kidney cancer.

The V call is TRBV27, the J call TRBJ2-3; D is unclear. The CDR3 is 14 residues long. The germline V and J ends were trimmed by 5 bases and 0 bases, with 9 bases remaining between them. Per germline, CDR1 MNHEY and CDR2 SMNVEV (reference sequence). The CDR3 sequence: CASSKPQSTDTQYF. The CDR3 nucleotides are TGTGCCAGCAGTAAGCCCCAGAGCACAGATACGCAGTATTTT.

The chain links TRBV9 to TRBJ2-1; 14 nucleotides agree with TRBD2. This CDR3 is 15 amino acids long. V lost 3 bases and J lost 6; bases outside the gene matches: 2. Germline V gene sequence: CDR1 SGDLS, CDR2 YYNGEE. CDR3 DNA sequence: TGTGCCAGCAGCGGAGGGACTAGCGGGAGCAATGAGCAGTTCTTC. It translates to CASSGGTSGSNEQFF.

CDR3 in DNA: TGTGCCAGCACGAGTGCCCCACTGGGCTCCTACGAGCAGTACTTC. Its protein product is CASTSAPLGSYEQYF. This sequence joins TRBV27 and TRBJ2-7, with no clear D. CDR1 MNHEY and CDR2 SMNVEV come from the germline V gene (reference sequence). The length of the CDR3 is 15 residues. V lost 7 bases and J lost 0, with 16 bases in between.

The V gene is TRBV7-9, the J gene TRBJ1-1; D uncertain. Trimming removed 7 bases at V and 1 base at J, with 13 bases between. This CDR3 is 14 amino acids long. The V gene's germline CDR1 is SEHNR and CDR2 FQNEAQ (reference sequence). CDR3: CASTRSSANTEAFF. Here the CDR3 DNA reads TGTGCCAGCACCCGATCGTCGGCGAACACTGAAGCTTTCTTT.

This chain connects TRBV11-2 to TRBJ2-7; 10 bases match TRBD1. CDR1 SGHAT and CDR2 FQNNGV come from the germline V gene. V was clipped by 8 bases and J by 5 bases; unmatched bases: 12. The CDR3 consists of 15 residues. CDR3 residues: CASRPGGTGVHEQYF. CDR3 DNA sequence: TGTGCCAGCCGGCCGGGGGGGACAGGGGTACACGAGCAGTACTTC.

This clone came up once. The rearrangement joins TRBV5-1 to TRBJ2-7, with D tentatively TRBD1 (5 bases). Germline-derived CDR1 and CDR2 are SGHRS and YFSETQ. Trimming left V 0 bases short and J 5 bases short, with 15 bases between. The CDR3 length is 15 residues. The chain's CDR3 is CASSLGSQGPHEQYF. DNA for the CDR3: TGCGCCAGCAGCTTGGGTTCTCAGGGCCCCCACGAGCAGTACTTC. The entire variable domain, with the rest obtained from reference TRBV5-1 and TRBJ2-7, is as follows: KAGVTQTPRYLIKTRGQQVTLSCSPISGHRSVSWYQQTPGQGLQFLFEYFSETQRNKGNFPGRFSGRQFSNSRSEMNVSTLELGDSALYLCASSLGSQGPHEQYFGPGTRLTVT.

On this clone: Other DNA sequences in this specimen translate into the identical CDR3. The chain links TRBV7-9 to TRBJ2-7, with a weak D call TRBD2 (6 bases). V gave up 5 bases and J gave up 3 bases, with 8 bases separating them. Germline V CDR1 and CDR2: SEHNR, FQNEAQ (reference sequence). This CDR3 contains 12 residues. The CDR3 spells CASSPGGYEQYF. CDR3 coding DNA: TGTGCCAGCAGCCCCGGGGGCTACGAGCAGTACTTC.

This clone was found a few times. The genes are TRBV2 and TRBJ1-6; D remains unclear. The CDR3 length is 11 residues. Per germline, CDR1 SNHLY and CDR2 FYNNEI. The V and J ends lost 6 bases and 10 bases respectively, with 7 bases between them. The CDR3 coding sequence is TGTGCCAGCAGGGCGGAATCACCCCTCCACTTT. Protein sequence: CASRAESPLHF.

The V gene is TRBV30, the J gene TRBJ2-7; 9 positions match TRBD1. Germline CDR1 GTSNPN, CDR2 SVGIG (reference sequence). The length of the CDR3 is 12 residues. The V and J ends lost 7 bases and 2 bases, in that order; junction bases with no gene match: 3. The CDR3 sequence: CASGTGTYEQYF. The CDR3 DNA reads TGTGCCTCCGGGACAGGGACCTACGAGCAGTACTTC.

The chain joins TRBV11-3 to TRBJ1-2, with TRBD1 matching 8 bases. The germline CDR1 and CDR2 sequences are SGHNT and YENEEA. The CDR3 spans 13 residues. The ends lost 6 bases at V and 8 bases at J; junction bases unmatched: 8. The CDR3 sequence is CASRSFTGGGYTF. CDR3 bases: TGTGCCAGCAGATCTTTTACAGGGGGAGGCTACACCTTC. The full variable domain, rest sourced from reference TRBV11-3 and TRBJ1-2, is EAGVVQSPRYKIIEKKQPVAFWCNPISGHNTLYWYLQNLGQGPELLIRYENEEAVDDSQLPKDRFSAERLKGVDSTLKIQPAELGDSAVYLCASRSFTGGGYTFGSGTRLTVV.

This chain joins TRBV19 and TRBJ2-1; 7 bases agree with TRBD2. With V trimmed by 4 bases and J by 1 base, 4 bases remained unmatched. From germline, CDR1 is LNHDA and CDR2 SQIVND (reference sequence). This CDR3 contains 15 residues. This chain's CDR3 is CASSRGGKSYNEQFF. The CDR3 DNA follows: TGTGCCAGTAGTAGGGGGGGGAAGTCCTACAATGAGCAGTTCTTC.